These T cell receptor beta chains were read from a single sample in a study of beta chain features in type 1 diabetes. Data came from immunoSEQ multiplex PCR; TCRdb stores just in-frame clones and leaves some out. The sample holds more than 250,000 clones, roughly an eighth seen once. Material: naive CD4+ T cells from blood. Receptors were obtained from a man aged 25-40 years with type 1 diabetes. Each CDR3 is given with its conserved first and last residue. A D gene is named only where the DNA matches it firmly. Clone size is given for some rows only: seen once, a few or many times, or a class if the clone is expanded.

abundance: .; j_gene: TRBJ2-6; d_gene: .; v_gene: TRBV7-6; CDR3nt: TGTGCCAGCACCCTCTACCTCTCTGGGGCCAACGTCCTGACTTTC; CDR3aa: CASTLYLSGANVLTF
abundance: .; j_gene: TRBJ2-1; d_gene: .; v_gene: TRBV6-4; CDR3nt: TGTGCCAGCAGTGAGATAGCGGCCTCCTACAATGAGCAGTTCTTC; CDR3aa: CASSEIAASYNEQFF
abundance: few; j_gene: TRBJ2-1; d_gene: TRBD2; v_gene: TRBV6-5; CDR3nt: TGTGCCAGCTGCGGACTAGCGGGAAATGAGCAGTTCTTC; CDR3aa: CASCGLAGNEQFF
abundance: .; j_gene: TRBJ2-5; d_gene: TRBD2; v_gene: TRBV29-1; CDR3nt: TGCAGCGTTGATGTACCGGGACTAGCGGGAGAGACCCAGTACTTC; CDR3aa: CSVDVPGLAGETQYF
abundance: .; j_gene: TRBJ2-7; d_gene: TRBD2; v_gene: TRBV2; CDR3nt: TGTGCCAGCAGTGTAACAGCGGGAGGTTTCTACGAGCAGTACTTC; CDR3aa: CASSVTAGGFYEQYF
abundance: .; j_gene: TRBJ2-5; d_gene: TRBD2; v_gene: TRBV14; CDR3nt: TGTGCCAGCAGCCCACGTAGCGGGAGGCCGCCAGAGACCCAGTACTTC; CDR3aa: CASSPRSGRPPETQYF
abundance: few; j_gene: TRBJ1-5; d_gene: TRBD1; v_gene: TRBV30; CDR3nt: TGTGCCTGGAGTGTGGGACAGTTAAATCAGCCCCAGCATTTT; CDR3aa: CAWSVGQLNQPQHF
abundance: .; j_gene: TRBJ2-1; d_gene: TRBD2; v_gene: TRBV7-2; CDR3nt: TGTGCCAGCAGCCCCAACATAGCGGGAGGGCCTTGGAATGAGCAGTTCTTC; CDR3aa: CASSPNIAGGPWNEQFF
abundance: .; j_gene: TRBJ2-1; d_gene: TRBD1; v_gene: TRBV2; CDR3nt: TGTGCCAGCAGTCGGACAGGGGGAGCTGGTAATGAGCAGTTCTTC; CDR3aa: CASSRTGGAGNEQFF
abundance: many; j_gene: TRBJ2-7; d_gene: TRBD1; v_gene: TRBV23-1; CDR3nt: TGCGCCAGCAGCCGGGACAGGTCCTACGAGCAGTACTTC; CDR3aa: CASSRDRSYEQYF
abundance: few; j_gene: TRBJ2-7; d_gene: TRBD2; v_gene: TRBV2; CDR3nt: TGTGCCAGCAGCCCCAATCCCGGACTAGACTACGAGCAGTACTTC; CDR3aa: CASSPNPGLDYEQYF
abundance: .; j_gene: TRBJ2-7; d_gene: .; v_gene: TRBV19; CDR3nt: TGTGCCAGTAGTATCATTCACGGTCCCTACGAGCAGTACTTC; CDR3aa: CASSIIHGPYEQYF
abundance: few; j_gene: TRBJ1-1; d_gene: TRBD1; v_gene: TRBV6-5; CDR3nt: TGTGCCAGCAGTCCTTGGGACAGAACTGAAGCTTTCTTT; CDR3aa: CASSPWDRTEAFF
abundance: .; j_gene: TRBJ2-1; d_gene: .; v_gene: TRBV5-1; CDR3nt: TGCGCCAGCAGCTTGATTAAGGGTAACACTAGCTCCTACAATGAGCAGTTCTTC; CDR3aa: CASSLIKGNTSSYNEQFF
abundance: few; j_gene: TRBJ2-6; d_gene: TRBD1; v_gene: TRBV28; CDR3nt: TGTGCCAGCAGTTTGGACAGGTTCGACGGGGCCAACGTCCTGACTTTC; CDR3aa: CASSLDRFDGANVLTF
abundance: few; j_gene: TRBJ2-3; d_gene: .; v_gene: TRBV4-3; CDR3nt: TGCGCCAGCAGCCAAGAGGGGCGTCCCTCAGATACGCAGTATTTT; CDR3aa: CASSQEGRPSDTQYF
abundance: .; j_gene: TRBJ1-5; d_gene: TRBD1; v_gene: TRBV11-2; CDR3nt: TGTGCCAGCAGCTTAAGGGGGGACAGGGTTAGCAATCAGCCCCAGCATTTT; CDR3aa: CASSLRGDRVSNQPQHF
abundance: few; j_gene: TRBJ2-4; d_gene: .; v_gene: TRBV6-1; CDR3nt: TGTGCCAGCAGTGAAATCTCTCCACGAGGGTCCGTAGCCAAAAACATTCAGTACTTC; CDR3aa: CASSEISPRGSVAKNIQYF
abundance: few; j_gene: TRBJ2-1; d_gene: .; v_gene: TRBV7-8; CDR3nt: TGTGCCAGCAGCTTACTCTTTGGCGGAACCTACAATGAGCAGTTCTTC; CDR3aa: CASSLLFGGTYNEQFF
abundance: few; j_gene: TRBJ2-3; d_gene: .; v_gene: TRBV5-4; CDR3nt: TGTGCCAGCACGAGGGGGATAAACACAGATACGCAGTATTTT; CDR3aa: CASTRGINTDTQYF
abundance: few; j_gene: TRBJ2-1; d_gene: TRBD2; v_gene: TRBV7-9; CDR3nt: TGTGCCAGCAGCCGAGGACTAGCGGGAGGGGCTGAGCAGTTCTTC; CDR3aa: CASSRGLAGGAEQFF
abundance: few; j_gene: TRBJ2-1; d_gene: .; v_gene: TRBV30; CDR3nt: TGTGCCTGGAGTAAGTTAGCTGCGAGCAATGAGCAGTTCTTC; CDR3aa: CAWSKLAASNEQFF
abundance: .; j_gene: TRBJ1-2; d_gene: TRBD1; v_gene: TRBV7-2; CDR3nt: TGTGCCAGCAGCATCCGGACAGGGGGCGACTATGGCTACACCTTC; CDR3aa: CASSIRTGGDYGYTF
abundance: .; j_gene: TRBJ2-7; d_gene: .; v_gene: TRBV27; CDR3nt: TGTACAGGTTCAAACTACGAGCAGTACTTC; CDR3aa: CTGSNYEQYF
abundance: .; j_gene: TRBJ1-5; d_gene: .; v_gene: TRBV27; CDR3nt: TGTGCCAGCACCCCAGGGCCAAGACAGCCCCAGCATTTT; CDR3aa: CASTPGPRQPQHF
abundance: .; j_gene: TRBJ1-2; d_gene: .; v_gene: TRBV28; CDR3nt: TGTGCCAGCGTTGACAGGACCGTTAACTATGGCTACACCTTC; CDR3aa: CASVDRTVNYGYTF
abundance: .; j_gene: TRBJ1-1; d_gene: .; v_gene: TRBV7-9; CDR3nt: TGTGCCAGCAGGAAAGAGGACACTGAAGCTTTCTTT; CDR3aa: CASRKEDTEAFF
abundance: few; j_gene: TRBJ2-7; d_gene: .; v_gene: TRBV18; CDR3nt: TGTGCCAGCTCACCATCAGGTCAGGGTACCTACGAGCAGTACTTC; CDR3aa: CASSPSGQGTYEQYF
abundance: .; j_gene: TRBJ2-1; d_gene: TRBD2; v_gene: TRBV6-6; CDR3nt: TGTGCCAGCAGTCTAGCGGGATATTATGAGCAGTTCTTC; CDR3aa: CASSLAGYYEQFF
abundance: few; j_gene: TRBJ2-1; d_gene: .; v_gene: TRBV7-9; CDR3nt: TGTGCCAGCAGCCCAGGACTGAGCTCCTACAATGAGCAGTTCTTC; CDR3aa: CASSPGLSSYNEQFF
abundance: few; j_gene: TRBJ2-7; d_gene: .; v_gene: TRBV15; CDR3nt: TGTGCCACCAGCAGGGCGTCGGGTGGGGCCGCCTACGAGCAGTACTTC; CDR3aa: CATSRASGGAAYEQYF
abundance: .; j_gene: TRBJ2-5; d_gene: .; v_gene: TRBV30; CDR3nt: TGTGCCTGGAGTGTTGGCAGTCAAGAGACCCAGTACTTC; CDR3aa: CAWSVGSQETQYF
abundance: .; j_gene: TRBJ2-3; d_gene: .; v_gene: TRBV4-2; CDR3nt: TGTGCCAGCAGCCAAGACAGGGATACGCAGTATTTT; CDR3aa: CASSQDRDTQYF
abundance: .; j_gene: TRBJ2-1; d_gene: .; v_gene: TRBV7-3; CDR3nt: TGTGCCAGCAGCCTTAGCGTATACAATGAGCAGTTCTTC; CDR3aa: CASSLSVYNEQFF